The next 17 T cell receptor beta chains were all read from a single sample in a study of CD8 T cells in ankylosing spondylitis. Broader study findings: Blood from ankylosing spondylitis patients appeared to carry a characteristic eight-variant TCR beta motif.

TCRdb redid the calling of the 5' RACE reads with MiXCR, one entry per CDR3 protein. The data show roughly 300,000 distinct CDR3 sequences, with less than 10% seen just once and about 15% held by the top ten. Their antigens are not known. The source material was blood, either unsorted or a sorted T cell fraction (not recorded which). These receptors were obtained from a male donor with ankylosing spondylitis.

This clonotype has a handful of counts. The gene calls are TRBV5-1 and TRBJ1-5; D gene uncertain. The CDR3 is 17 residues long. The germline V gene encodes CDR1 SGHRS and CDR2 YFSETQ. Trimming shortened V by 0 bases and J by 2 bases, and 15 bases separated the two germline ends. CDR3 nucleotides: TGCGCCAGCAGCTTGGCCCCTGCCGGTAGGGGCAATCAGCCCCAGCATTTT. Protein sequence: CASSLAPAGRGNQPQHF.

This clonotype was seen only a few times. This chain connects TRBV28 to TRBJ2-7; D is unresolved. Germline CDR1 MDHEN, CDR2 SYDVKM. V was pared by 5 bases and J by 4 bases, with 12 bases between. CDR3 length equals 13 residues. CDR3 DNA sequence: TGTGCCAGCAGTCCCTCTGTTGTGTACGAGCAGTACTTC. It specifies CASSPSVVYEQYF.

This clonotype was counted a few times. CDR3 sequence: CASSVQAGGPGANVLTF. CDR3 sequence (DNA): TGTGCCAGCAGCGTTCAAGCGGGAGGGCCTGGGGCCAACGTCCTGACTTTC. The chain links TRBV9 to TRBJ2-6; TRBD2 matches 10 bases. The junction had 4 bases not matched to a gene; V was cut back by 2 bases and J by 2 bases. Germline V gene lookup returns CDR1 SGDLS and CDR2 YYNGEE. The CDR3 contains 17 residues.

The V and J genes are TRBV11-3 and TRBJ1-1, with a tentative D call TRBD1 (6 bases). The V gene's germline CDR1 is SGHNT and CDR2 YENEEA. The CDR3 sequence is 15 residues long. V lost 5 bases, J lost 5 bases, and 18 bases lay in between. This CDR3 reads CASSPALGGQTEAFF. The CDR3 nucleotides read TGTGCCAGCAGCCCCGCTCTCGGGGGGCAAACTGAAGCTTTCTTT.

The table lists this clonotype with a few counts. The chain joins TRBV4-2 to TRBJ2-7; D possibly corresponds to TRBD1 (5 bases). V was pared by 1 base and J by 2 bases, with 9 bases between. The CDR3 is made up of 14 amino acids. Germline values: CDR1 LGHNA, CDR2 YNFKEQ. The CDR3 DNA reads TGTGCCAGCAGCCAAGTCAGACAGACCTACGAGCAGTACTTC. It encodes CASSQVRQTYEQYF.

This clonotype was observed a few times. V usage is TRBV5-5 and J usage is TRBJ1-1, with D tentatively TRBD1 (5 bases). V was clipped by 6 bases and J by 4 bases, with 19 bases between them. The CDR3 extends over 15 amino acids. The germline CDR1 and CDR2 sequences are SGHKS and YYEKEE (reference sequence). Here the CDR3 reads CASTRARGEGTEAFF. The CDR3 DNA reads as TGTGCCAGCACCAGGGCCCGGGGAGAGGGCACTGAAGCTTTCTTT.

This clonotype has just a few counts. This rearrangement joins TRBV25-1 to TRBJ2-5; TRBD2 aligns across 9 bases. The CDR3 runs to 15 residues. J was trimmed by 5 bases and V by 4 bases; bases with no gene match: 8. From germline, CDR1 is MGHDK and CDR2 SYGVNS. The CDR3 DNA reads as TGTGCCAGCAGTGCATACGGGACTAGCTGGGAGACCCAGTACTTC. It codes for CASSAYGTSWETQYF.

V is TRBV5-1 and J is TRBJ1-4; 9 positions match TRBD1. CDR1 and CDR2 (germline): SGHRS, YFSETQ. V shed 2 bases and J 8 bases; nucleotides not matched to a gene: 4. The length of the CDR3 is 14 residues. The CDR3 is CASSLTGGSEKLFF. In DNA form, the CDR3 reads TGCGCCAGCAGCTTAACAGGGGGCAGCGAAAAACTGTTTTTT.

This clonotype has only a few counts. The genes are TRBV29-1 and TRBJ2-3; D not resolved. Germline values: CDR1 SQVTM, CDR2 ANQGSEA. V lost 7 bases to trimming and J lost 6 bases, with 11 bases between them. The CDR3 contains 11 residues. This chain's CDR3 is CSAQVGDTQYF. CDR3 bases: TGCAGCGCCCAAGTCGGGGATACGCAGTATTTT.

This chain uses TRBV5-6 with TRBJ1-6; D is unresolved. Looked up from germline, CDR1 is SGHDT and CDR2 is YYEEEE. CDR3 length equals 13 residues. Trimming removed 3 bases from V and 10 bases from J, with 11 bases in between. The CDR3 sequence is CASSSVDDSPLHF. For the CDR3, the DNA is TGTGCCAGCAGCTCGGTGGACGACTCACCCCTCCACTTT. The full variable domain, completed using reference TRBV5-6 and TRBJ1-6, is DAGVTQSPTHLIKTRGQQVTLRCSPKSGHDTVSWYQQALGQGPQFIFQYYEEEERQRGNFPDRFSGHQFPNYSSELNVNALLLGDSALYLCASSSVDDSPLHFGNGTRLTVT.

The J gene is TRBJ2-3, the V gene TRBV5-1; no definite D call. The CDR3 length is 12 residues. Between the trimmed V and J ends, which lost 2 bases and 5 bases, there was a span of 6 bases. Germline-derived CDR1 and CDR2 are SGHRS and YFSETQ. CDR3 coding DNA: TGCGCCAGCAGCTTACCGAAAGATACGCAGTATTTT. Its protein is CASSLPKDTQYF.

This clonotype was seen a handful of times. The chain is built from TRBV20-1 and TRBJ2-7; 7 nucleotides agree with TRBD2. The CDR3 runs 16 residues. The trim removed 3 bases at V and 2 bases at J, leaving 13 bases unmatched. Germline-derived CDR1 and CDR2 are DFQATT and SNEGSKA (reference sequence). This chain's CDR3 is CSASHAGRKNAYEQYF. DNA of the CDR3: TGCAGTGCTAGCCACGCCGGGAGGAAGAACGCCTACGAGCAGTACTTC.

This clonotype was picked up many times. This chain connects TRBV28 to TRBJ1-5, with D uncertain. The CDR3 has 13 amino acids. CDR1 is MDHEN and CDR2 is SYDVKM in the germline V gene. Trimming took off 8 bases at V and 0 bases at J, with 8 bases between the two ends. This chain's CDR3 is CASDMYSNQPQHF. CDR3 nucleotides: TGTGCCAGCGACATGTATAGCAATCAGCCCCAGCATTTT.

The chain combines TRBV19 with TRBJ2-1; 8 nucleotides align to TRBD1. V trimming: 5 bases; J trimming: 3 bases; junction bases outside the gene matches: 6. Germline CDR1 LNHDA, CDR2 SQIVND (reference sequence). The CDR3 has 15 amino acids. The CDR3 DNA sequence: TGTGCCAGTAGTCCCGAGACAGGGGACTACAATGAGCAGTTCTTC. Protein sequence: CASSPETGDYNEQFF.

The chain combines TRBV10-3 with TRBJ1-5, with 8 positions matching TRBD1. Trimming took 2 bases from V and 2 from J; bases not matched to a gene: 2. The CDR3 covers 15 residues. Germline loops: CDR1 ENHRY, CDR2 SYGVKD. CDR3 in amino acids: CAISEGQGGNQPQHF. The CDR3 DNA reads as TGTGCCATCAGTGAGGGACAGGGCGGCAATCAGCCCCAGCATTTT.

This clonotype has ten or more counts. The chain combines TRBV2 with TRBJ2-7; the D call may be TRBD1 or TRBD2 (5 bases each). Germline assignment: CDR1 SNHLY and CDR2 FYNNEI. Trimming left V 7 bases short and J 6 bases short, with 16 bases between. The CDR3 loop spans 13 amino acids. The DNA for the CDR3 is TGTGCCAGCATGTCGAGGGGAAGGCGCGAGCAGTACTTC. It specifies CASMSRGRREQYF.

Ten or more counts support this clonotype. This chain connects TRBV6-1 to TRBJ2-2; 12 positions match TRBD2. Unmatched junction bases numbered 4, after V lost 2 bases and J lost 0 bases. The CDR3 spans 18 residues. Germline CDR1 and CDR2: MNHNS and SASEGT. CDR3 nucleotide sequence: TGTGCCAGCAGTGAACTACTAGCGGGAGGTCCGAACACCGGGGAGCTGTTTTTT. This encodes CASSELLAGGPNTGELFF.